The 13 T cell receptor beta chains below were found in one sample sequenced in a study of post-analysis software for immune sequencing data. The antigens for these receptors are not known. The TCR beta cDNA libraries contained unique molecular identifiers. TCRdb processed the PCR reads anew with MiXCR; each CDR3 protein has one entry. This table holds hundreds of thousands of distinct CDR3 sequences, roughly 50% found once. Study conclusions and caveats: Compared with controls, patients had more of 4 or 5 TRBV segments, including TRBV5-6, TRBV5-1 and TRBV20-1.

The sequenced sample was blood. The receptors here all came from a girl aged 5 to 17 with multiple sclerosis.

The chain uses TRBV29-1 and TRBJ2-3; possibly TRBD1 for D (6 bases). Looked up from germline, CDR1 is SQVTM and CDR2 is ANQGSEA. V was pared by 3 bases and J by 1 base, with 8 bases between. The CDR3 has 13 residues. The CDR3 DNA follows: TGCAGCGTTGATAGGACAGGCACAGATACGCAGTATTTT. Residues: CSVDRTGTDTQYF.

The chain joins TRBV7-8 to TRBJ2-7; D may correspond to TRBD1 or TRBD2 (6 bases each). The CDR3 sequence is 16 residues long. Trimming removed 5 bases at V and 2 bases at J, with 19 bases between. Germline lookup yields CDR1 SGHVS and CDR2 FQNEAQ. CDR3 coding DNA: TGTGCCAGCAGCAATATCAGCCGGGGGCGTCCCTACGAGCAGTACTTC. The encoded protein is CASSNISRGRPYEQYF. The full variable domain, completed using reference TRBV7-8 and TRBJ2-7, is GAGVSQSPRYKVAKRGQDVALRCDPISGHVSLFWYQQALGQGPEFLTYFQNEAQLDKSGLPSDRFFAERPEGSVSTLKIQRTQQEDSAVYLCASSNISRGRPYEQYFGPGTRLTVT.

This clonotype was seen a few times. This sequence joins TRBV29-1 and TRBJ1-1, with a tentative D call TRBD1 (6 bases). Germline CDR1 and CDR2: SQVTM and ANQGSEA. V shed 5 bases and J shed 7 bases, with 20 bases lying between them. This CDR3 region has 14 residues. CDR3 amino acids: CSVHVQGVFIEAFF. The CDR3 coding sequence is TGCAGCGTTCACGTACAGGGTGTATTTATTGAAGCTTTCTTT.

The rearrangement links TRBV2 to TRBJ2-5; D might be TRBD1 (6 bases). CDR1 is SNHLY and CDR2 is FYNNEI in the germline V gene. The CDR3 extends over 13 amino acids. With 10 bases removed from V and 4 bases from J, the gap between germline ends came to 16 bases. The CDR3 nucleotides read TGTGCCAAGGCCGACAGGCACCGAGAGACCCAGTACTTC. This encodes CAKADRHRETQYF.

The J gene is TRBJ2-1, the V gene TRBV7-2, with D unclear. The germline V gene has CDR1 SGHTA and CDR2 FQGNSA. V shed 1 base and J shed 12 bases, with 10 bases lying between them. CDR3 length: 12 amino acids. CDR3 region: CASSLGFHRQFF. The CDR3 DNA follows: TGTGCCAGCAGCTTAGGCTTCCATCGGCAGTTCTTC.

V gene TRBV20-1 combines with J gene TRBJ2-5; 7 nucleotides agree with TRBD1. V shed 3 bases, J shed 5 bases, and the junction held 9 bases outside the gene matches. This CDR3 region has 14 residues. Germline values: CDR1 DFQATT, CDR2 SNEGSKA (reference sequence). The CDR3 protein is CSARRNRGRETQYF. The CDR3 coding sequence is TGCAGTGCTAGGAGAAACAGGGGCCGGGAGACCCAGTACTTC.

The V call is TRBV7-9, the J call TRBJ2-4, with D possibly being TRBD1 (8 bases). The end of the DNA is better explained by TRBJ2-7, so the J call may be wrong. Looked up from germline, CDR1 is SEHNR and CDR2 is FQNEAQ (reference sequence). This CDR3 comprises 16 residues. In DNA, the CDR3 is TGTGCCAGCCAAACCTCGGGAGGACAGGGAGCACGCGAGCAGTACTTC. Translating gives CASQTSGGQGAREQYF.

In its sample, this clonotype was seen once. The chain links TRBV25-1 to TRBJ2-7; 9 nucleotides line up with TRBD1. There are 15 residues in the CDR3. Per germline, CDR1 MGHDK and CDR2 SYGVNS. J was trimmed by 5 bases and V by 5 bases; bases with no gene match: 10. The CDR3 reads CASSSTGTGTHEQYF. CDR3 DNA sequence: TGTGCCAGCAGTTCAACCGGGACAGGGACTCACGAGCAGTACTTC.

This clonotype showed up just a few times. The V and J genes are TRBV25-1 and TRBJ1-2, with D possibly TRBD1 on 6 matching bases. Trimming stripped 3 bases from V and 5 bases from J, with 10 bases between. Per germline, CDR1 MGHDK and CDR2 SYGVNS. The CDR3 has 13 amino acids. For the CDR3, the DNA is TGTGCCAGCAGTGATTCAGGGGAGTATGGCTACACCTTC. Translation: CASSDSGEYGYTF.

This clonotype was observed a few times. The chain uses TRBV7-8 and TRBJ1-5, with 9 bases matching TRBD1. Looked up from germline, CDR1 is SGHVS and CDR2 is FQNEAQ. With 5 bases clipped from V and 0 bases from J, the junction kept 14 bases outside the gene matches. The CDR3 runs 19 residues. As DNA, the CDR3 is TGTGCCAGCAGCCCCCGGGTTGGGACAGGGACCTATAGCAATCAGCCCCAGCATTTT. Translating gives CASSPRVGTGTYSNQPQHF.

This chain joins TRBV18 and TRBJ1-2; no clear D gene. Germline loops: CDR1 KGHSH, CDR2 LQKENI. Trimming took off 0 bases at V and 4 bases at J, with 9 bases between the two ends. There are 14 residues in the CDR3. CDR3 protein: CASSPPANRYGYTF. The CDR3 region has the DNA TGTGCCAGCTCACCACCGGCAAACCGCTATGGCTACACCTTC.

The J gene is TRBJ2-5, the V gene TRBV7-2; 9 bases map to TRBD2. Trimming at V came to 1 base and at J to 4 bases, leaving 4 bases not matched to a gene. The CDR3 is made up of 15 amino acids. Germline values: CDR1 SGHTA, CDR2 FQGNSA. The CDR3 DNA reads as TGTGCCAGCAGCTTAGAGAGCGGGGGGACAGAGACCCAGTACTTC. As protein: CASSLESGGTETQYF.

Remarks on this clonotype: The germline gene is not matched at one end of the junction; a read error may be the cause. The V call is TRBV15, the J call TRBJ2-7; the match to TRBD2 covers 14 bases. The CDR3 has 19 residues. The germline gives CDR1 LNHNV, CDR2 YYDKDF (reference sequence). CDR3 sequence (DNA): TGTGCCACCAGCAGAGATCCTGGGACTAGCGGGAGTAATCCCTACGAGCGGTACTTC. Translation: CATSRDPGTSGSNPYERYF.